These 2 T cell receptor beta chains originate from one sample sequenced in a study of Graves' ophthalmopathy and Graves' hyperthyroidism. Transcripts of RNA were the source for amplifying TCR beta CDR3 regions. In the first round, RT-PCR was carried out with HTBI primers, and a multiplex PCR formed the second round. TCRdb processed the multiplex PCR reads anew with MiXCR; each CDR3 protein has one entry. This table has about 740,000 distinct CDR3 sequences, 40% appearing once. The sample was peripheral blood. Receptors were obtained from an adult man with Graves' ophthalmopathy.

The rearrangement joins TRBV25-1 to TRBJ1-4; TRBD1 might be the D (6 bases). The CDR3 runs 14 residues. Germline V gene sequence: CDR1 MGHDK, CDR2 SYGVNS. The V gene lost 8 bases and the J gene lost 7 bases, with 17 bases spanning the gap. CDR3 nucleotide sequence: TGTGCCAGCGTTTCAGGGGCAGTGGGTGAAAAACTGTTTTTT. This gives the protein CASVSGAVGEKLFF.

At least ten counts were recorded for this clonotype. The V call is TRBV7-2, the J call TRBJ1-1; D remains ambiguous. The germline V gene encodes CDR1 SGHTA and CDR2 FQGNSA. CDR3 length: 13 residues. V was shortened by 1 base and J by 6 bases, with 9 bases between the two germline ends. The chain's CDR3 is CASSLGVMAEAFF. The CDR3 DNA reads TGTGCCAGCAGCTTAGGGGTTATGGCTGAAGCTTTCTTT. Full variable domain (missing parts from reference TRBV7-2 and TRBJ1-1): GAGVSQSPSNKVTEKGKDVELRCDPISGHTALYWYRQSLGQGLEFLIYFQGNSAPDKSGLPSDRFSAERTGGSVSTLTIQRTQQEDSAVYLCASSLGVMAEAFFGQGTRLTVV.